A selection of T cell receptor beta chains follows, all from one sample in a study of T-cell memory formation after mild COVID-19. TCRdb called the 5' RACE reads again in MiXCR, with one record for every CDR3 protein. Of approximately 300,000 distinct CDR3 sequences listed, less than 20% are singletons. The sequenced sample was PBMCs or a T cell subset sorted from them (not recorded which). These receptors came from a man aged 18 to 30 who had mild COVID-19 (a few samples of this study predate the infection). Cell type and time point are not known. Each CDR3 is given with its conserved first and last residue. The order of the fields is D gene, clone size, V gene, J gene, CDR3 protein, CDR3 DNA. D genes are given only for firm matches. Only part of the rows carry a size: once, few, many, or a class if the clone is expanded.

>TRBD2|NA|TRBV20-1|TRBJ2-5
CSAGPGGGETQYF
TGCAGTGCAGGGCCCGGGGGAGGGGAGACCCAGTACTTC
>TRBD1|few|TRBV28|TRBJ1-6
CASSLPRQGSYNSPLHF
TGTGCCAGCAGTTTACCCAGACAGGGCTCCTATAATTCACCCCTCCACTTT
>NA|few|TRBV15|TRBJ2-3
CATSRVISKDTQYF
TGTGCCACCAGCAGAGTTATCTCTAAAGATACGCAGTATTTT
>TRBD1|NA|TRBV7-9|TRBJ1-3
CASSSTGGASGNTIYF
TGTGCCAGCAGCTCGACAGGGGGCGCGTCGGGAAACACCATATATTTT
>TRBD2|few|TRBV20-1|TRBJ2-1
CSASPLGTSGGSEQFF
TGCAGTGCTAGCCCGCTTGGGACTAGCGGGGGGTCTGAGCAGTTCTTC
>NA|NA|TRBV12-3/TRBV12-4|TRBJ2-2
CASTPGFDTGELFF
TGTGCCAGCACCCCGGGCTTCGACACCGGGGAGCTGTTTTTT
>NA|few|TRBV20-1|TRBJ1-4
CSARGVSGEKLFF
TGCAGTGCTAGAGGGGTATCCGGGGAAAAACTGTTTTTT
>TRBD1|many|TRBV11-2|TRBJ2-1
CASSRDSSYNEQFF
TGTGCCAGCAGCCGGGACAGTTCCTACAATGAGCAGTTCTTC
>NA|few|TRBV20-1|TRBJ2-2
CSARDFRVGTGELFF
TGCAGTGCTAGAGATTTTAGGGTTGGCACCGGGGAGCTGTTTTTT
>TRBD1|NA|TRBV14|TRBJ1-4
CASSPSGQDEKLFF
TGTGCCAGCAGCCCGTCGGGACAGGATGAAAAACTGTTTTTT
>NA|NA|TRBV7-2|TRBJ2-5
CASSYPPVETQYF
TGTGCCAGCAGCTACCCCCCTGTTGAGACCCAGTACTTC
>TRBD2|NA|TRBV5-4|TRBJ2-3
CASSLKLAGGQSTDTQYF
TGTGCCAGCAGCTTGAAGCTAGCGGGGGGGCAAAGCACAGATACGCAGTATTTT
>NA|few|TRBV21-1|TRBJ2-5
CASQTGEETQYF
TGTGCCAGCCAGACAGGGGAAGAGACCCAGTACTTC
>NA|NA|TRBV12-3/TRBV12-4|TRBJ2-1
CASCLSAYNEQFF
TGTGCCTCCTGTCTCTCCGCTTACAATGAGCAGTTCTTC
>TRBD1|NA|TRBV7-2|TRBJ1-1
CASSLNTGGVAEAFF
TGTGCCAGCAGCTTAAATACAGGGGGCGTCGCTGAAGCTTTCTTT
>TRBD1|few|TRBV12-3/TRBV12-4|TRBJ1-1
CASRTGTGRTEAFF
TGTGCCAGCAGGACCGGGACAGGGAGAACTGAAGCTTTCTTT
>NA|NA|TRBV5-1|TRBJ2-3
CASSLRPGPADTQYF
TGCGCCAGCAGCTTGAGGCCGGGACCCGCAGATACGCAGTATTTT
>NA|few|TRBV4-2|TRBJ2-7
CASSQGLTGLLTQYF
TGTGCCAGCAGCCAAGGACTGACCGGGCTTCTTACGCAGTACTTC
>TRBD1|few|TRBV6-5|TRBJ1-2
CASSYTGADPSYGYTF
TGTGCCAGCAGTTACACAGGGGCCGACCCCTCCTATGGCTACACCTTC
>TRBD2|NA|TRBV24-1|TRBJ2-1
CATSDKNIAGGRIGEQFF
TGTGCCACCAGTGATAAAAACATAGCGGGGGGGCGGATTGGAGAGCAGTTCTTC
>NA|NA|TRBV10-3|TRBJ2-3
CAISENGGGDTQYF
TGTGCCATCAGTGAGAACGGGGGCGGCGATACGCAGTATTTT
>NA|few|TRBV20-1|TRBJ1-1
CSARGGVIMNTEAFF
TGCAGTGCTAGAGGGGGAGTAATCATGAACACTGAAGCTTTCTTT
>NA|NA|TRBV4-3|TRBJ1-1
CATGGGTEAFF
TGCGCCACGGGGGGAGGCACTGAAGCTTTCTTT
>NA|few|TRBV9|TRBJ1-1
CASSVGGLRTEAFF
TGTGCCAGCAGCGTAGGAGGTTTACGCACTGAAGCTTTCTTT
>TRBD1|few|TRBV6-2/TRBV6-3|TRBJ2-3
CASRKQGEDTQYF
TGTGCCAGCAGAAAACAGGGGGAAGATACGCAGTATTTT
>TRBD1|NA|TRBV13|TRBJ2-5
CASSLRQGTQYF
TGTGCCAGCAGCCTCCGACAGGGGACCCAGTACTTC
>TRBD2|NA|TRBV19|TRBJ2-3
CASTPRLAGTDTQYF
TGTGCCAGTACCCCCCGACTAGCTGGCACAGATACGCAGTATTTT
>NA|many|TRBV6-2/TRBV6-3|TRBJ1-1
CASITEPNTEAFF
TGTGCCAGCATAACAGAACCGAACACTGAAGCTTTCTTT
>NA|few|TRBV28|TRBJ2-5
CASSPVSGFQETQYF
TGTGCCAGCAGTCCAGTTTCCGGATTCCAAGAGACCCAGTACTTC
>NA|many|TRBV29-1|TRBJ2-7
CSGLKEGVEQYF
TGCAGCGGCCTAAAGGAGGGGGTCGAGCAGTACTTC
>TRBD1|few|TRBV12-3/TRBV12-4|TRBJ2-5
CASSLGDRVKETQYF
TGTGCCAGCAGTTTGGGGGACAGGGTGAAGGAGACCCAGTACTTC
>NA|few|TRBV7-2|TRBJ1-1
CASSPLGGGTEAFF
TGTGCCAGCAGCCCCCTGGGGGGGGGGACTGAAGCTTTCTTT
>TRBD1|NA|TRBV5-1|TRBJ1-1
CASSPSGTVFMNTEAFF
TGCGCCAGCAGCCCCTCCGGGACAGTTTTCATGAACACTGAAGCTTTCTTT
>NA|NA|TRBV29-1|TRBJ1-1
CSATGTLNTEAFF
TGCAGCGCCACCGGGACTTTGAACACTGAAGCTTTCTTT
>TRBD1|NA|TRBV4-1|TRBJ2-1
CASSQETGGSYNEQFF
TGCGCCAGCAGCCAAGAAACAGGGGGCTCCTACAATGAGCAGTTCTTC
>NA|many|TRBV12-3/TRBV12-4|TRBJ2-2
CASSLYREDGELFF
TGTGCCAGCAGTTTGTACAGGGAGGACGGGGAGCTGTTTTTT
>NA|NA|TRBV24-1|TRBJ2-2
CATSDWDIPTGELFF
TGTGCCACCAGTGATTGGGACATCCCCACCGGGGAGCTGTTTTTT
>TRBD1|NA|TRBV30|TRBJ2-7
CAWDRGSYEQYF
TGTGCCTGGGACAGGGGATCCTACGAGCAGTACTTC
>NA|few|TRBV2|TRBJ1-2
CASSEADLGAYGYTF
TGTGCCAGCAGTGAAGCGGATCTCGGTGCCTATGGCTACACCTTC
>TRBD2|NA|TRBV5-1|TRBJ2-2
CASSLVAGGLTGELFF
TGCGCCAGCAGCTTGGTAGCGGGGGGACTCACCGGGGAGCTGTTTTTT
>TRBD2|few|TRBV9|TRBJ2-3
CASSPTSGSGDTQYF
TGTGCCAGCAGCCCGACTAGCGGGTCGGGGGATACGCAGTATTTT
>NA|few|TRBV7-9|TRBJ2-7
CASPKPGAEYF
TGTGCCAGTCCTAAACCAGGGGCGGAGTACTTC
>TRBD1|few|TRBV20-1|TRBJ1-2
CSARNPTGLDGYTF
TGCAGTGCTAGAAATCCGACAGGGTTGGATGGCTACACCTTC
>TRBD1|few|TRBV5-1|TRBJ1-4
CASSKEGQGDEKLFF
TGCGCCAGCTCGAAAGAAGGACAGGGAGACGAAAAACTGTTTTTT
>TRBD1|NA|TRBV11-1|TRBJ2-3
CASSLSSGQGEDTQYF
TGTGCCAGCAGCTTATCCTCAGGACAGGGAGAGGATACGCAGTATTTT
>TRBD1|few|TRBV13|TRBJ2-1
CASSPPGTDGNEQFF
TGTGCCAGCAGCCCGCCCGGGACAGACGGTAATGAGCAGTTCTTC
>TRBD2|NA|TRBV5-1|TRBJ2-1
CASSSRVLIRAGTVNNEQFF
TGCGCCAGCAGCTCCCGAGTCTTAATACGAGCGGGGACCGTTAACAATGAGCAGTTCTTC
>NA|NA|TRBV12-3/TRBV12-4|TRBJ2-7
CASSLDAYEQYF
TGTGCCAGCAGTTTGGATGCGTACGAGCAGTACTTC
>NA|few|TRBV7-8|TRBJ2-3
CASSSQRSSLSSGPSTDTQYF
TGTGCCAGCAGCTCTCAGCGAAGCTCCCTGTCGTCTGGCCCTAGCACAGATACGCAGTATTTT
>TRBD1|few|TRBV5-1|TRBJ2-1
CASSAGTEYFNEQFF
TGCGCCAGCAGCGCCGGGACAGAATACTTCAATGAGCAGTTCTTC
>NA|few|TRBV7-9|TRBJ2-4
CASSPPGVAKNIQYF
TGTGCCAGCAGCCCACCGGGGGTGGCCAAAAACATTCAGTACTTC
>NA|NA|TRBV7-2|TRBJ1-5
CASSLLPPLGGDQPQHF
TGTGCCAGCAGCCTCTTACCCCCCCTAGGAGGGGATCAGCCCCAGCATTTT